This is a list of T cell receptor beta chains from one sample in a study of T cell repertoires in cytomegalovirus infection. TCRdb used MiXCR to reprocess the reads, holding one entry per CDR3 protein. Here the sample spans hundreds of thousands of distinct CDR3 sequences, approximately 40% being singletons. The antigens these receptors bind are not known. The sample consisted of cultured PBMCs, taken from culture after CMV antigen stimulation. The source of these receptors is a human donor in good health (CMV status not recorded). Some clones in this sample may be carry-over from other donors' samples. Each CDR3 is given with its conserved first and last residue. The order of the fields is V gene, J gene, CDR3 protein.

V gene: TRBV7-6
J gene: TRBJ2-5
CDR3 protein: CASSYRQTEETQYF

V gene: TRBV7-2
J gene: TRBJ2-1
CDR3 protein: CASSRHGDVSYNEQFF

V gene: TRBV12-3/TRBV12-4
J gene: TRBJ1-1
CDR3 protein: CASSLFWQENTEAFF

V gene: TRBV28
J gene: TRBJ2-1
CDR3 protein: CASSLRWYEQFF

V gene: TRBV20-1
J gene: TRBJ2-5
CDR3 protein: CSADGAIGLVAQYF

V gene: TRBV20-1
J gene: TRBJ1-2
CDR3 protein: CSASVRESGYTF

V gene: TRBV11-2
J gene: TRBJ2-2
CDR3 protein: CASSPNESPDGTGELFF

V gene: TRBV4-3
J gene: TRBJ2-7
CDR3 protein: CASSGTLYEQYF

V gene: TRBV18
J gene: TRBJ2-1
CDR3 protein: CASSPPGPPENEQFF

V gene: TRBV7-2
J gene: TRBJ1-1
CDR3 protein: CASSINQGPNTEAFF

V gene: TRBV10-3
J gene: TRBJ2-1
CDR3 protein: CAIWGGGGLHLNEQFF

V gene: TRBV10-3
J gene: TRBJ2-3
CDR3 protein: CATEGTSGATTDTQYF

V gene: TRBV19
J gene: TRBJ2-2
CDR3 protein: CASSSSRTSRGTGELFF

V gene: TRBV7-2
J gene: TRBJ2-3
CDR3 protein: CASSTDASTDTQYF

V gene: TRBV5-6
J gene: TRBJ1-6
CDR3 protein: CASSLPQGDSPLHF

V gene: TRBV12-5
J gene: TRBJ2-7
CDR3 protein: CASGLRGRGSYEQYF

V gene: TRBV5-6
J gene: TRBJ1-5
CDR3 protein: CASSSGSQPQHF

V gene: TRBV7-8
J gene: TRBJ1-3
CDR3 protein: CASTWDRAGNTIYF

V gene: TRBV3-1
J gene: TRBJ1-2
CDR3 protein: CASSQTALGTPYGYTF

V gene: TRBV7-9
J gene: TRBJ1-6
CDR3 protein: CASSPGPRNSPLHF

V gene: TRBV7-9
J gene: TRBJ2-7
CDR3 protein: CASSFSSAGEQYF

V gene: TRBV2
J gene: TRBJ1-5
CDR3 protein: CASSRGTNQPQHF

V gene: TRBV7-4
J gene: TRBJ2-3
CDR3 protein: CASSSGLAGIADTQYF

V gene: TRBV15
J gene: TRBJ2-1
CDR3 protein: CATSRGIAGYNEQFF

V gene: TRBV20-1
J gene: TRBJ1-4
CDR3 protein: CSARPPTRSTEKLFF

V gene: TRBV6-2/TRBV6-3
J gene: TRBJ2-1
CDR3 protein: CASSVAYNEQFF

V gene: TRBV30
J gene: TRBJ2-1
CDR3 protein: CAWSPGLAGYNEQFF

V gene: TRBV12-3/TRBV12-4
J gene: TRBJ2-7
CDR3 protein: CASSFLSNEQYF

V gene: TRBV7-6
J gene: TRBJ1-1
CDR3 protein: CASSFSGGRAEAFF

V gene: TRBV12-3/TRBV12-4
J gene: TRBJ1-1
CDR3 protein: CASSPQINTEAFF

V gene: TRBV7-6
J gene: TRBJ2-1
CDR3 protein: CASSLGQGHNEQFF

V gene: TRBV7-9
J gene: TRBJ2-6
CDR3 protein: CASSPDLSGANVLTF

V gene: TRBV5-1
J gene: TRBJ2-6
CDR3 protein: CASSLKVSGANVLTF

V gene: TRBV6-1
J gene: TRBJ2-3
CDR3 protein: CASSERFGVTDTQYF

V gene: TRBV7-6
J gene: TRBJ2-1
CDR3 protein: CASSLRRTSISYNEQFF

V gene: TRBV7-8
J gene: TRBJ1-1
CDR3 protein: CASSQNRIFMNTEAFF

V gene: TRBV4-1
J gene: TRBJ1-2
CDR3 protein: CASSRRLANYGYTF

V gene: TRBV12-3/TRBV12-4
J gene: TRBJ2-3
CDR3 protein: CASSRSGGSTDTQYF

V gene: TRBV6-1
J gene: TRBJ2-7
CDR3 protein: CASSPPSTVSSYEQYF

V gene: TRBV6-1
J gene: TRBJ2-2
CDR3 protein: CASSRGAGGTANTGELFF

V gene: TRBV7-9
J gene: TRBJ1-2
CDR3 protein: CASSPMAASNYGYTF

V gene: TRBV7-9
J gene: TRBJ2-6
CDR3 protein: CASSRAGGSSGANVLTF

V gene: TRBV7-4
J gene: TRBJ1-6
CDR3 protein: CASSPGQGYNSPLHF

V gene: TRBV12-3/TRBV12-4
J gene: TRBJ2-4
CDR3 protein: CASSFGLRIAKNIQYF

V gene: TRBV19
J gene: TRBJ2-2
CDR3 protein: CASTLAGGAGELFF

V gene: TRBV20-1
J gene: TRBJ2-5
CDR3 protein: CSATQGAETQYF

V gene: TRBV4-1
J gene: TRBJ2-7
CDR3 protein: CASSQILGGSYEQYF

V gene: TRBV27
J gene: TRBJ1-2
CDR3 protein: CASSLVLGRAFYGYTF